The sequence of this T cell receptor beta chain was determined in a study of T cell responses to AZD1222 COVID-19 vaccine. Trimming pared 0 bases from V and 9 bases from J, leaving 24 bases between. Germline V lookup: CDR1 MNHEY, CDR2 SMNVEV (reference sequence). The CDR3 is 18 residues long. Some clones are missing from TCRdb's copy, which holds only in-frame ones; the method was immunoSEQ multiplex PCR. The repertoire has under 200,000 clones, almost 90% of them found once; the top ten carry less than 6.5%. The clonotype originates from an adult in good health. The gene calls are TRBV27 and TRBJ1-5; D not certain. The specimen was peripheral blood, collected on day 0 of AZD1222 vaccination. The CDR3 sequence is CASSLSGLAQLDLRPQHF. CDR3 sequence (DNA): TGTGCCAGCAGTTTATCGGGATTGGCACAGCTAGACCTCAGGCCCCAGCATTTT.